This is a list of T cell receptor beta chains from one sample in a study of T cell responses to AZD1222 COVID-19 vaccine. Clones were read by immunoSEQ multiplex PCR, and TCRdb kept only the in-frame ones, dropping some. The sample consists of some 180,000 clones, approximately 92% of them appearing once. Sequenced here: peripheral blood, sampled on day 0 of AZD1222 vaccination. The receptors shown here come from an adult in good health. Both conserved end residues are part of each CDR3. D genes are given only for firm matches. The size field is filled for only some rows; it gives once, few, many or a size class.

.	TRBV7-3	.	TRBJ2-5	CASSLGGLYQETQYF	TGTGCCAGCAGCTTAGGTGGACTGTACCAAGAGACCCAGTACTTC
TRBD1	TRBV6-5	once	TRBJ1-4	CASRRTGGNEKLFF	TGTGCCAGCAGGCGCACAGGGGGTAATGAAAAACTGTTTTTT
TRBD1	TRBV3-1/TRBV3-2	.	TRBJ1-2	CASSQVGTGQGGYGYTF	TGTGCCAGCAGCCAAGTGGGCACGGGACAGGGGGGCTATGGCTACACCTTC
.	TRBV6-6	once	TRBJ2-7	CASTSRGGYEQYF	TGTGCCAGCACCAGCAGGGGCGGCTACGAGCAGTACTTC
.	TRBV19	.	TRBJ2-3	CASSPRDGATTDTQYF	TGTGCCAGTAGTCCCAGGGACGGGGCTACCACAGATACGCAGTATTTT
.	TRBV29-1	.	TRBJ1-2	CSVRGLTGPTNYGYTF	TGCAGCGTGAGGGGACTTACAGGGCCGACTAACTATGGCTACACCTTC
.	TRBV15	.	TRBJ1-5	CATSPLVRQPQHF	TGTGCCACCAGCCCTCTTGTGCGGCAGCCCCAGCATTTT
.	TRBV5-1	.	TRBJ1-1	CASRGETEAFF	TGCGCCAGCAGGGGAGAAACTGAAGCTTTCTTT
.	TRBV3-1/TRBV3-2	.	TRBJ1-5	CASSHIFIRDGFNQPQHF	TGTGCCAGCAGCCATATTTTTATTCGGGACGGGTTCAATCAGCCCCAGCATTTT
TRBD2	TRBV19	.	TRBJ2-7	CASSVRTSGGLSYEQYF	TGTGCCAGTAGTGTTCGGACTAGCGGGGGCCTATCCTACGAGCAGTACTTC
.	TRBV3-1/TRBV3-2	.	TRBJ2-2	CASRGNGGTGELFF	TGTGCCTCCAGGGGTAACGGAGGGACCGGGGAGCTGTTTTTT
.	TRBV5-1	.	TRBJ1-2	CASSTEPDSIYGYTF	TGCGCCAGCAGCACCGAACCGGATTCCATCTATGGCTACACCTTC
.	TRBV28	.	TRBJ1-1	CASSFRGGTEAFF	TGTGCCAGCAGTTTCAGGGGTGGGACTGAAGCTTTCTTT
.	TRBV6-1	.	TRBJ2-1	CASSSRGGDNEQFF	TGTGCCAGCAGTTCCCGAGGAGGAGACAATGAGCAGTTCTTC
.	TRBV27	.	TRBJ1-6	CASSLGYSPLHF	TGTGCCAGCAGTTTAGGCTATTCACCCCTCCACTTT
TRBD1	TRBV19	.	TRBJ2-2	CASSLGQATGELFF	TGTGCCAGTAGTTTGGGACAGGCTACCGGGGAGCTGTTTTTT
TRBD1	TRBV7-9	.	TRBJ1-6	CASRRDREDSPLHF	TGTGCCAGCAGGAGGGACAGGGAAGATTCACCCCTCCACTTT
TRBD1	TRBV7-3	.	TRBJ2-1	CASSPGPRTGGSDEQFF	TGTGCCAGCAGCCCCGGACCCCGGACAGGGGGTAGCGATGAGCAGTTCTTC
.	TRBV5-4	.	TRBJ2-2	CASSLAGKTGELFF	TGTGCCAGCAGCTTGGCGGGGAAAACCGGGGAGCTGTTTTTT
TRBD1	TRBV2	.	TRBJ2-6	CASSVIRDRYFSGANVLTF	TGTGCCAGCAGTGTTATCCGGGACAGGTACTTCTCTGGGGCCAACGTCCTGACTTTC
.	TRBV12-3/TRBV12-4	.	TRBJ2-1	CASSSDYQQFF	TGTGCCAGCAGTTCAGACTATCAGCAGTTCTTC
.	TRBV7-3	.	TRBJ1-2	CASSLKAWDGYTF	TGTGCCAGCAGCTTAAAGGCGTGGGACGGCTACACCTTC
.	TRBV12-2	.	TRBJ1-5	CASRRGQECQPQHF	TGTGCAAGTCGCCGAGGACAGGAATGTCAGCCCCAGCATTTT
.	TRBV19	.	TRBJ1-2	CATRDERAGGYTF	TGTGCCACACGAGATGAGAGAGCCGGGGGCTACACCTTC
.	TRBV7-9	.	TRBJ1-1	CASSIRREEAFF	TGTGCCAGCAGCATACGACGGGAGGAAGCTTTCTTT
.	TRBV18	.	TRBJ2-5	CASSPTVQETQYF	TGTGCCAGCTCACCGACCGTCCAAGAGACCCAGTACTTC
.	TRBV24-1	.	TRBJ1-6	CATSAGVGSPLHF	TGTGCCACCAGTGCCGGGGTGGGGTCACCCCTCCACTTT
.	TRBV14	.	TRBJ1-1	CASSPSGGWAFF	TGTGCCAGCAGCCCCTCCGGGGGTTGGGCTTTCTTT
.	TRBV28	.	TRBJ1-1	CASSPPRGAAEAFF	TGTGCCAGCAGTCCACCCAGGGGTGCAGCTGAAGCTTTCTTT
.	TRBV28	.	TRBJ1-2	CASRGSAAGYTF	TGTGCCAGCAGGGGATCTGCGGCCGGCTACACCTTC
TRBD2	TRBV28	.	TRBJ2-2	CASTLESRGGAPTGELFF	TGTGCCAGCACCCTAGAATCCCGCGGGGGGGCTCCCACCGGGGAGCTGTTTTTT
TRBD1	TRBV27	.	TRBJ1-1	CASRPTGDTEAFF	TGTGCCAGCAGACCGACAGGGGACACTGAAGCTTTCTTT
.	TRBV10-3	.	TRBJ1-2	CAIGMREIYGYTF	TGTGCCATCGGCATGAGGGAAATTTACGGCTACACCTTC
.	TRBV3-1/TRBV3-2	.	TRBJ2-5	CASSQEYGGEETQYF	TGTGCCAGCAGCCAAGAGTACGGGGGAGAAGAGACCCAGTACTTC
TRBD2	TRBV27	.	TRBJ2-1	CASSLNSGAKTVQFF	TGTGCCAGCAGTTTAAATAGCGGGGCCAAGACAGTTCAGTTCTTC
TRBD2	TRBV24-1	.	TRBJ2-1	CATSDPSTSGDSYNEQFF	TGTGCCACCAGTGACCCCTCAACTAGCGGAGACTCCTACAATGAGCAGTTCTTC
.	TRBV7-2	.	TRBJ1-2	CASSFKGPYYGYTF	TGTGCCAGCAGCTTTAAGGGGCCCTACTATGGCTACACCTTC
.	TRBV9	.	TRBJ2-2	CASSETGVGELFF	TGTGCCAGCAGCGAAACCGGGGTCGGGGAGCTGTTTTTT
.	TRBV6-5	.	TRBJ1-3	CASRPVRDSGNTIYF	TGTGCCAGCAGACCCGTCCGGGACTCTGGAAACACCATATATTTT
TRBD1	TRBV5-1	few	TRBJ1-2	CASSADRGNYGYTF	TGCGCCAGCAGCGCGGACAGGGGCAACTATGGCTACACCTTC
.	TRBV2	.	TRBJ1-6	CASSAGVYSPLHF	TGTGCCAGCAGTGCAGGGGTTTATTCACCCCTCCACTTT
.	TRBV9	.	TRBJ2-7	CASSRGAADEQYF	TGTGCCAGCTCCCGGGGGGCGGCGGACGAGCAGTACTTC
.	TRBV6-1	.	TRBJ1-1	CASSEIIEAFF	TGTGCCAGCAGTGAGATTATTGAAGCTTTCTTT
TRBD1	TRBV5-8	.	TRBJ1-1	CASSRDRPTEAFF	TGTGCCAGTTCCCGGGACAGGCCGACTGAAGCTTTCTTT
.	TRBV19	.	TRBJ1-5	CASSKVVGPQPQHF	TGTGCCAGTAGTAAGGTCGTCGGACCCCAGCCCCAGCATTTT
.	TRBV28	.	TRBJ1-1	CASSLMGWEGNTEAFF	TGTGCCAGCAGTTTAATGGGGTGGGAGGGAAACACTGAAGCTTTCTTT
TRBD1	TRBV5-4	.	TRBJ2-3	CASSLKQGADTQYF	TGTGCCAGCAGCTTGAAACAGGGGGCAGATACGCAGTATTTT
.	TRBV28	.	TRBJ1-2	CASSINANYGYTF	TGTGCCAGCAGTATCAACGCTAACTATGGCTACACCTTC
.	TRBV5-1	.	TRBJ1-4	CASGESPSGEKLFF	TGCGCCAGCGGCGAGTCTCCTTCGGGTGAAAAACTGTTTTTT
TRBD1	TRBV7-9	.	TRBJ1-2	CASSYGQGDGYTF	TGTGCCAGCAGCTACGGACAGGGGGATGGTTACACCTTC